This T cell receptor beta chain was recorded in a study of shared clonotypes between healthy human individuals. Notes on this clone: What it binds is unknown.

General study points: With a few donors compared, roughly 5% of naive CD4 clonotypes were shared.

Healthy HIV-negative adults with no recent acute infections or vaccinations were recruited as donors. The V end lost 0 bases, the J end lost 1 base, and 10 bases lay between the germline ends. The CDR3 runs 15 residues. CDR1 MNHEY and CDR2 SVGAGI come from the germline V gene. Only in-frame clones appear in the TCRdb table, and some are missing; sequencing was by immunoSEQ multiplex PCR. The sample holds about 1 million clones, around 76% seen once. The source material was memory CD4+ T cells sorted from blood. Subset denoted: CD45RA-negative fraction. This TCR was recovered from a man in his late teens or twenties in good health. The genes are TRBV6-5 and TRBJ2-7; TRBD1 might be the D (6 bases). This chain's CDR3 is CASSYSGRGSYEQYF. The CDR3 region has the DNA TGTGCCAGCAGTTACTCTGGCAGGGGTTCCTACGAGCAGTACTTC.